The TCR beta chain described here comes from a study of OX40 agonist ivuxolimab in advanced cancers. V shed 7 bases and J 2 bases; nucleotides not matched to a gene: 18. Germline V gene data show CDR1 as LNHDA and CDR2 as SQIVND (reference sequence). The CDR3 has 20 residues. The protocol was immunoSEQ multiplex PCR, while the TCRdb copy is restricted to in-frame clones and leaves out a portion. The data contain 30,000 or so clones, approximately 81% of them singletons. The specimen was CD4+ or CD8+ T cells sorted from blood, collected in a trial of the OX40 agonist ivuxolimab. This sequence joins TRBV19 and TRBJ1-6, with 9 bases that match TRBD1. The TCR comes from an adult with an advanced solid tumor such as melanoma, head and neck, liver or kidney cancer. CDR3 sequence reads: CASTPSRDRVIGPYNSPLHF. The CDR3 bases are TGTGCCAGTACCCCGTCCCGGGACAGGGTCATTGGTCCCTATAATTCACCCCTCCACTTT.